The clone carrying this T cell receptor beta chain showed up many times. The antigen remains unidentified. This sample is drawn from a study of T cell repertoires in cytomegalovirus infection. Study details: Alongside well-studied HLA-B-restricted CMV epitopes, recently identified HLA-C-restricted CMV epitopes were also used. Both CMV infection and a matching HLA type were indicated by public TCR beta signatures.

This CDR3 spans 11 amino acids. The ends were cut back, 4 bases at V and 9 bases at J, with 9 bases in the middle. Germline CDR1 MNHNS, CDR2 SASEGT. Study-wide results and limits: There were carriers of CMV plus the relevant HLA, and cumulative public TCR beta family frequency identified them.

TCRdb reanalysed the reads using MiXCR and keeps one entry per CDR3 protein. This table has approximately 990,000 distinct CDR3 sequences, approximately 32% appearing once. Sequences were derived from cultured CD8+ T cells from PBMCs, sampled from culture after CMV antigen stimulation. The chain joins TRBV6-1 to TRBJ1-1; D uncertain. The TCR was taken from a human donor in good health (CMV status not recorded). Some clones in this sample may be carry-over from other donors' samples. DNA of the CDR3: TGTGCCAGCAGTGGACCCCATAAAGCTTTCTTT. Residues: CASSGPHKAFF.